This is a list of T cell receptor beta chains from one sample in a study of vaccination and CD4 T cells after COVID-19. TCRdb itself ran the PCR reads through MiXCR, one entry per CDR3 protein. The sample lists about 12,000 distinct CDR3 sequences, approximately 60% occurring once. Their antigen targets remain unknown. The material sequenced was CD4+ T cells from blood, cultured in vitro, taken before SARS-CoV-2 vaccination. These receptors were obtained from a human donor who had recovered from COVID-19. The CDR3 runs from the conserved cysteine through the conserved F or W. Fields, in order: D gene, V gene, clone size, J gene, CDR3 DNA, CDR3 protein. D genes are given only for firm matches. Some rows mark clone size as missing; the rest say once, few, many or name a class of expanded clone.

TRBD1	TRBV20-1	.	TRBJ1-4	TGCAGTGCTAGCGCGGACAGGGGTGAAAAACTGTTTTTT	CSASADRGEKLFF
TRBD2	TRBV6-1	.	TRBJ2-3	TGTGCCAGCAGTGAAGGGAGACTAGCGGGGTTCACAGATACGCAGTATTTT	CASSEGRLAGFTDTQYF
.	TRBV11-1	.	TRBJ2-2	TGTGCCAGCAGCTTCGGTGTCGGGGTCACCGGGGAGCTGTTTTTT	CASSFGVGVTGELFF
TRBD1	TRBV11-3	.	TRBJ1-1	TGTGCCAGCAGCTTAGAACCCGGCCGCCTGGGGACAGGGGGCCACTCGACGAACACTGAAGCTTTCTTT	CASSLEPGRLGTGGHSTNTEAFF
.	TRBV20-1	.	TRBJ1-2	TGCAGTGCTAGAGATCAAGGGGGTTCTGGCTACACCTTC	CSARDQGGSGYTF
.	TRBV7-2	.	TRBJ2-7	TGTGCCAGCAGCCGATCGCCGGTTTTAGGCTACGAGCAGTACTTC	CASSRSPVLGYEQYF
.	TRBV7-9	.	TRBJ1-1	TGTGCCAGCAGCTTAAACGGACAGAACACTGAAGCTTTCTTT	CASSLNGQNTEAFF
TRBD1	TRBV6-5	once	TRBJ2-3	TGTGCCAGCAGTTACTCGAAGGGTAGGACAGGGGTAACAGATACGCAGTATTTT	CASSYSKGRTGVTDTQYF
TRBD1	TRBV10-3	few	TRBJ1-6	TGTGCCACCAACCGGGACAGGGACTCACCCCTCCACTTT	CATNRDRDSPLHF
TRBD2	TRBV7-2	.	TRBJ2-5	TGTGCCAGCACCCCCCGGCTAGCGGGAGGGAGTGAAGAGACCCAGTACTTC	CASTPRLAGGSEETQYF
.	TRBV6-1	.	TRBJ2-7	TGTGCCAGCAGGGAAATCTTCGTCGGGGTTGCCTACGAGCAGTACTTC	CASREIFVGVAYEQYF
TRBD1	TRBV6-2/TRBV6-3	.	TRBJ2-4	TGTGCCAGCAGCGGGACAGGGGCTAAAAACATTCAGTACTTC	CASSGTGAKNIQYF
.	TRBV6-2/TRBV6-3	.	TRBJ2-1	TGTGCCAGCAGTCAACAACCTGGTTACTTCCGGGACACCTTGTACAATGAGCAGTTCTTC	CASSQQPGYFRDTLYNEQFF
TRBD2	TRBV11-3	.	TRBJ2-4	TGTGCCAGCAGTCAGAGCGGGAGTGGCAAAAACATTCAGTACTTC	CASSQSGSGKNIQYF
.	TRBV6-1	.	TRBJ1-3	TGTGCCAGCAGCTCAGACATCAACGTGCCCGGAAACACCATATATTTT	CASSSDINVPGNTIYF
TRBD1	TRBV28	.	TRBJ1-4	TGTGCCAGCGCACAGGGGTCCTTTGAAAAACTGTTTTTT	CASAQGSFEKLFF
.	TRBV19	.	TRBJ2-7	TGTGCCAGTAGTATAGAGGCGGGGCGCCCCTACGAGCAGTACTTC	CASSIEAGRPYEQYF
.	TRBV7-2	.	TRBJ2-1	TGTGCCAGCAGCTTAGAAGGGCTAGGCCATGAGCAGTTCTTC	CASSLEGLGHEQFF
.	TRBV20-1	.	TRBJ2-7	TGCAGTGCTAGATATCCAGGGGAGCCCTACGAGCAGTACTTC	CSARYPGEPYEQYF
TRBD1	TRBV7-2	.	TRBJ2-7	TGTGCCAGCAGCTTAGCACCGGGACAGGGCTACGAGCAGTACTTC	CASSLAPGQGYEQYF
TRBD1	TRBV20-1	few	TRBJ1-2	TGCAGTGCTACAGACAGGGGTTATGGCTACACCTTC	CSATDRGYGYTF
.	TRBV6-1	.	TRBJ1-1	TGTGCCAGCAGGGAAGGCGTGGGCACTGAAGCTTTCTTT	CASREGVGTEAFF
.	TRBV2	.	TRBJ2-7	TGTGCCAGCAGTGAAATTCTGGAGCAGTACTTC	CASSEILEQYF
.	TRBV2	.	TRBJ1-2	TGTGCCAGCAGTGTGGTTTGGGGGGTGGATATTGGCTACACCTTC	CASSVVWGVDIGYTF
TRBD1	TRBV12-3/TRBV12-4	few	TRBJ1-2	TGTGCCAGCAGTCCTGGGACAGCCTCCTATGGCTACACCTTC	CASSPGTASYGYTF
TRBD1	TRBV20-1	few	TRBJ2-3	TGCAGTGCTAGAGATTCCCCAGGGGGCAAAGATACGCAGTATTTT	CSARDSPGGKDTQYF
.	TRBV7-7	.	TRBJ2-5	TGTGCCAGCAGCTTAGGCGCACAAGAGACCCAGTACTTC	CASSLGAQETQYF
.	TRBV15	.	TRBJ2-2	TGTGCCACCAGCATCCTCCAGACCGGGGAGCTGTTTTTT	CATSILQTGELFF
.	TRBV20-1	.	TRBJ2-5	TGCAGTGCTAGAGTGGGTCCGACCCAGTACTTC	CSARVGPTQYF
TRBD2	TRBV4-1	.	TRBJ2-1	TGCGCCAGCAGCCTTACCTCGAGCGGGAGAATTGAGCAGTTCTTC	CASSLTSSGRIEQFF
.	TRBV28	.	TRBJ1-1	TGTGCCAGCGTTCCTTTCCGGGGAGGAAACACTGAAGCTTTCTTT	CASVPFRGGNTEAFF
.	TRBV15	.	TRBJ2-3	TGTGCCACCAGCAGATCCGCCTCTCGCGGGAGCACAGATACGCAGTATTTT	CATSRSASRGSTDTQYF
TRBD2	TRBV7-2	.	TRBJ2-3	TGTGCCAGCAGGGAAGCGGGGGGGCAGGGGAGGCAGTATTTT	CASREAGGQGRQYF
TRBD2	TRBV6-1	few	TRBJ2-3	TGTGCCAGCAGATCCGTAGCGGGTCGCACAGATACGCAGTATTTT	CASRSVAGRTDTQYF
TRBD1	TRBV12-5	.	TRBJ2-7	TGTGCTAGTGGTTCCTCCGGACAGGTTGTTGACGAGCAGTACTTC	CASGSSGQVVDEQYF
.	TRBV20-1	.	TRBJ1-4	TGCAGTGCCCCCGGACCGACTCCTCCGGAAAAACTGTTTTTT	CSAPGPTPPEKLFF
.	TRBV29-1	.	TRBJ1-1	TGCAGCGACTACCGGGGCCGAGAAGCTTTCTTT	CSDYRGREAFF
.	TRBV7-2	.	TRBJ2-3	TGTGCCAGCAGCTTAGCGGGAGGGGGGGGTCATACGCAGTATTTT	CASSLAGGGGHTQYF
.	TRBV7-8	few	TRBJ1-1	TGTGCCAGCAGCTTAGCGGAGACATCCGTTGAAGCTTTCTTT	CASSLAETSVEAFF
TRBD1	TRBV19	.	TRBJ1-5	TGTGCCAGTAGCAATCCGGGACAGTCGATACCACCGAGGGGTAATCAGCCCCAGCATTTT	CASSNPGQSIPPRGNQPQHF
.	TRBV6-1	.	TRBJ1-5	TGTGCCAGCAGTGAAGATAGAGGTCCCTTGAATCAGCCCCAGCATTTT	CASSEDRGPLNQPQHF
TRBD1	TRBV19	.	TRBJ1-2	TGTGCCAGTAATGACAGGGTCGTTAACTATGGCTACACCTTC	CASNDRVVNYGYTF
.	TRBV20-1	.	TRBJ1-5	TGCAGTGCTAGAACAGATAGCAATCAGCCCCAGCATTTT	CSARTDSNQPQHF
.	TRBV20-1	few	TRBJ2-7	TGCAGTGCTAGCTACGTTTACCGGGGAGCGGAGGAGCAGTACTTC	CSASYVYRGAEEQYF
.	TRBV7-2	medium-sized	TRBJ2-7	TGTGCCAGCAGCTTAGCGCCGGGCGAGCAGTACTTC	CASSLAPGEQYF
.	TRBV11-3	once	TRBJ1-2	TGTGCCAGCAGCTTAGAGGGGAGAAGTGGCGACTATGGCTACACCTTC	CASSLEGRSGDYGYTF
TRBD1	TRBV15	.	TRBJ1-2	TGTGCCACCAGCGGGGACAGGGTTGGCTACACCTTC	CATSGDRVGYTF
TRBD1	TRBV6-2/TRBV6-3	.	TRBJ1-5	TGTGCCAGCAGTTTCACGTCCGGGACAGGGTTGCGTCAGCCCCAGCATTTT	CASSFTSGTGLRQPQHF
TRBD2	TRBV7-7	once	TRBJ2-2	TGTGCCACTACCGGCGGGGGAGAGGTCACCGGGGAGCTGTTTTTT	CATTGGGEVTGELFF
TRBD2	TRBV7-8	.	TRBJ2-7	TGTGCCAGCAGCTTATTACTAGCGGCAAACTCCTACGAGCAGTACTTC	CASSLLLAANSYEQYF
.	TRBV12-3/TRBV12-4	once	TRBJ1-1	TGTGCCAGCAGTCTGCTCTGGGACACTGAAGCTTTCTTT	CASSLLWDTEAFF
TRBD1	TRBV20-1	few	TRBJ1-2	TGCAGTGCTACACAGGGGCAGGACTATGGCTACACCTTC	CSATQGQDYGYTF
.	TRBV6-1	.	TRBJ1-2	TGTGCCAGCAGTGAATCGACAGACTATGGCTACACCTTC	CASSESTDYGYTF